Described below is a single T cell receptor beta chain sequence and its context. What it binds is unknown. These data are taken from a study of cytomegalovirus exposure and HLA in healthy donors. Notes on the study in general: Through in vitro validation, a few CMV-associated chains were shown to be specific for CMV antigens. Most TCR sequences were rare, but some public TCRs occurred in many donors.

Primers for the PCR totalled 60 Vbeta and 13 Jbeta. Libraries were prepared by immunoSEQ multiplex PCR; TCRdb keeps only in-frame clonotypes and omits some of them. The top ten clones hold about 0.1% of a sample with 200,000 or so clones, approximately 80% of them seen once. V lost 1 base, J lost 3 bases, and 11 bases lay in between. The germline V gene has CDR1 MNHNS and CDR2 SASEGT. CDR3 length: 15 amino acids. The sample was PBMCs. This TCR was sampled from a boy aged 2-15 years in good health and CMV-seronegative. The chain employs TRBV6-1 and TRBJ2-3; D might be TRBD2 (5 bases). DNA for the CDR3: TGTGCCAGCAGTGAAGGTATGATAGCGACAGATACGCAGTATTTT. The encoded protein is CASSEGMIATDTQYF.